These 19 T cell receptor beta chains originate from one sample sequenced in a study of blood T cell repertoires in COVID-19. Clones were read by immunoSEQ multiplex PCR, and TCRdb kept only the in-frame ones, dropping some. The sample contains 400,000 to 450,000 clones, 85% to 90% of which appear only once. Material: PBMCs or T cells enriched from blood (not recorded which). The source is a man aged 30-40 years who had recovered from COVID-19.

The rearrangement uses TRBV7-6 and TRBJ2-3; D is perhaps TRBD1 (5 bases). This CDR3 spans 13 amino acids. Germline lookup yields CDR1 SGHVS and CDR2 FNYEAQ. Trimming took off 5 bases at V and 2 bases at J, with 8 bases between the two ends. This CDR3 is CASSKTVTDTQYF. CDR3 DNA: TGTGCCAGCAGCAAGACAGTCACAGATACGCAGTATTTT.

This clone came up once. The V gene is TRBV5-1, the J gene TRBJ1-1; D call uncertain. Trimming removed 3 bases from V and 0 bases from J, with 9 bases in between. This CDR3 has 14 amino acids. Germline assignment: CDR1 SGHRS and CDR2 YFSETQ. As DNA, the CDR3 is TGCGCCAGCAGCTCGGGAGTCGTGAACACTGAAGCTTTCTTT. It translates to CASSSGVVNTEAFF.

This chain uses TRBV12-3 or TRBV12-4 with TRBJ2-2; D remains unclear. This CDR3 has 12 residues. Deletions cut 2 bases from V and 9 bases from J, with 7 bases between. Here the CDR3 reads CASSLMSRELFF. The CDR3 DNA reads TGTGCCAGCAGTTTAATGTCCAGGGAGCTGTTTTTT.

J is TRBJ1-2 and V is TRBV2, with 9 bases identical to TRBD1. V was clipped by 6 bases and J by 3 bases; unmatched bases: 5. CDR1 is SNHLY and CDR2 is FYNNEI in the germline V gene. The CDR3 runs to 14 residues. CDR3 DNA sequence: TGTGCCAGCAGCGCGGACAGGGGTGACTATGGCTACACCTTC. Its protein is CASSADRGDYGYTF.

The J gene is TRBJ1-1, the V gene TRBV18; unclear D gene. Germline lookup yields CDR1 KGHSH and CDR2 LQKENI. The length of the CDR3 is 14 residues. With 3 bases removed from V and 2 bases from J, the gap between germline ends came to 10 bases. The CDR3: CASSPRFGNTEAFF. The CDR3 DNA sequence: TGTGCCAGCTCACCGCGGTTCGGAAACACTGAAGCTTTCTTT. Full variable domain (rest looked up from reference TRBV18 and TRBJ1-1): NAGVMQNPRHLVRRRGQEARLRCSPMKGHSHVYWYRQLPEEGLKFMVYLQKENIIDESGMPKERFSAEFPKEGPSILRIQQVVRGDSAAYFCASSPRFGNTEAFFGQGTRLTVV.

This clone occurred a few times. The V gene is TRBV6-1, the J gene TRBJ2-1; D is possibly TRBD2 (6 bases). Per germline, CDR1 MNHNS and CDR2 SASEGT. CDR3 length: 13 residues. Trimming left V 0 bases short and J 15 bases short, with 15 bases between. The CDR3 loop is CASSEALRGTPFF. The DNA for the CDR3 is TGTGCCAGCAGTGAAGCGCTTCGGGGGACCCCGTTCTTC.

The V call is TRBV2, the J call TRBJ1-6, with a tentative D call TRBD1 (6 bases). Germline V lookup: CDR1 SNHLY, CDR2 FYNNEI. The CDR3 consists of 15 residues. The germline V and J ends were trimmed by 5 bases and 5 bases, with 13 bases remaining between them. In nucleotides, the CDR3 is TGTGCCAGCAGTCCCTACAGGGCCAATAATTCACCCCTCCACTTT. It translates to CASSPYRANNSPLHF.

This clone was picked up a small number of times. This sequence joins TRBV3-1 (or the pseudogene TRBV3-2) and TRBJ1-2; a weak D match, TRBD1 (6 bases). Germline CDR1 LGHDT, CDR2 YNNKEL (reference sequence). Trimming left V 3 bases short and J 4 bases short, with 15 bases between. The CDR3 covers 15 residues. The CDR3 nucleotides read TGTGCCAGCAGCCAGTTGGGGGGGGCCTCCTATGGCTACACCTTC. It specifies CASSQLGGASYGYTF.

The chain recombines TRBV11-2 with TRBJ2-2; D is unresolved. The CDR3 has 13 residues. The V end lost 3 bases, the J end lost 4 bases, and 6 bases lay between the germline ends. The germline V gene has CDR1 SGHAT and CDR2 FQNNGV. CDR3 in DNA: TGTGCCAGCAGCTTCCCCGGCACCGGGGAGCTGTTTTTT. The encoded protein is CASSFPGTGELFF.

The chain is built from TRBV9 and TRBJ2-2; D not certain. Trimming pared 1 base from V and 1 base from J, leaving 20 bases between. The CDR3 runs 19 residues. The germline V gene encodes CDR1 SGDLS and CDR2 YYNGEE. The CDR3 loop is CASSVPDPSVSQNTGELFF. DNA of the CDR3: TGTGCCAGCAGCGTACCCGACCCGAGCGTGAGCCAGAACACCGGGGAGCTGTTTTTT. Variable domain in full (rest from reference TRBV9 and TRBJ2-2): DSGVTQTPKHLITATGQRVTLRCSPRSGDLSVYWYQQSLDQGLQFLIQYYNGEERAKGNILERFSAQQFPDLHSELNLSSLELGDSALYFCASSVPDPSVSQNTGELFFGEGSRLTVL.

In this sample, this clone turned up a few times. This chain connects TRBV19 to TRBJ2-7; 8 bases match TRBD2. Germline CDR1 LNHDA, CDR2 SQIVND (reference sequence). V was clipped by 10 bases and J by 2 bases; unmatched bases: 10. There are 14 residues in the CDR3. CDR3 nucleotides: TGTGCCACCAGCACTAGCGGCCCAACCTACGAGCAGTACTTC. This codes for CATSTSGPTYEQYF.

As DNA, the CDR3 is TGTGCCAGCAGTGCCCGGACAGCTTCCTACGAGCAGTACTTC. Protein product: CASSARTASYEQYF. The chain employs TRBV2 and TRBJ2-7; weak D call: TRBD1 (6 bases). The CDR3 is made up of 14 amino acids. V lost 4 bases to trimming and J lost 1 base, with 11 bases between them. CDR1 and CDR2 from the germline V gene are SNHLY and FYNNEI.

In this sample, this clone turned up many times. The chain has TRBV11-2 and TRBJ2-1, with 12 bases aligning to TRBD2. Trimming at V came to 4 bases and at J to 5 bases, leaving 3 bases not matched to a gene. Germline lookup yields CDR1 SGHAT and CDR2 FQNNGV. The CDR3 extends over 15 amino acids. The CDR3 spells CASSWTSGNNNEQFF. CDR3 in DNA: TGTGCCAGCAGCTGGACTAGCGGGAACAACAATGAGCAGTTCTTC.

This chain joins TRBV29-1 and TRBJ1-1, with TRBD1 matching 9 bases. Germline V gene sequence: CDR1 SQVTM, CDR2 ANQGSEA. V shed 1 base, J shed 6 bases, and the junction held 6 bases outside the gene matches. This CDR3 is built from 14 residues. Written as DNA, the CDR3 is TGCAGCGTTGAAGGGACACAGGGGGCCTCTGAAGCTTTCTTT. Protein: CSVEGTQGASEAFF.

The chain carries TRBV4-2 and TRBJ2-7; the match to TRBD2 covers 7 bases. V lost 0 bases and J lost 2; bases outside the gene matches: 19. Germline assignment: CDR1 LGHNA and CDR2 YNFKEQ. This CDR3 contains 20 residues. This CDR3 is CASSQDGASGTIRATYEQYF. Here the CDR3 DNA reads TGTGCCAGCAGCCAAGACGGGGCCTCGGGGACTATTCGGGCAACCTACGAGCAGTACTTC.

The chain links TRBV5-4 to TRBJ2-1, with D tentatively TRBD2 (6 bases). Trimming removed 1 base from V and 5 bases from J, with 10 bases in between. The V gene's germline CDR1 is SGHNT and CDR2 YYREEE (reference sequence). This CDR3 comprises 14 residues. CDR3 residues: CASSLILANNEQFF. CDR3 DNA sequence: TGTGCCAGCAGCTTGATACTAGCAAACAATGAGCAGTTCTTC.

The genes are TRBV7-2 and TRBJ2-7; 7 nucleotides agree with TRBD2. J gave up 1 base and V 2 bases, and 5 bases lay outside the gene matches. The CDR3 is 15 residues long. CDR1 and CDR2 from the germline V gene are SGHTA and FQGNSA. CDR3 DNA: TGTGCCAGCAGCTTATCACTAGCGTATTCCTACGAGCAGTACTTC. It encodes CASSLSLAYSYEQYF. The variable domain in full, with the rest retrieved from reference TRBV7-2 and TRBJ2-7, is GAGVSQSPSNKVTEKGKDVELRCDPISGHTALYWYRQSLGQGLEFLIYFQGNSAPDKSGLPSDRFSAERTGGSVSTLTIQRTQQEDSAVYLCASSLSLAYSYEQYFGPGTRLTVT.

V usage is TRBV15 and J usage is TRBJ1-2, with a possible D match to TRBD1 (6 bases). The germline V gene has CDR1 LNHNV and CDR2 YYDKDF (reference sequence). The CDR3 consists of 15 residues. Between the trimmed V and J ends, which lost 3 bases and 8 bases, there was a span of 19 bases. The CDR3 DNA reads TGTGCCACCAGCAGGGGACAACAGAGTCTTAGCGGCTACACCTTC. Translating gives CATSRGQQSLSGYTF.

The chain has TRBV21-1 and TRBJ2-1; the D call of TRBD2 is as the table states it, not checked on the DNA. TRBV21-1 constitutes a pseudogene. This CDR3 has 18 residues. CDR3 nucleotides: TGTGCCAGCAGCAAAGCGGGACAGACCAGCGGGAGTGGTAATGAGCAGTTCTTC. Amino acid sequence: CASSKAGQTSGSGNEQFF.